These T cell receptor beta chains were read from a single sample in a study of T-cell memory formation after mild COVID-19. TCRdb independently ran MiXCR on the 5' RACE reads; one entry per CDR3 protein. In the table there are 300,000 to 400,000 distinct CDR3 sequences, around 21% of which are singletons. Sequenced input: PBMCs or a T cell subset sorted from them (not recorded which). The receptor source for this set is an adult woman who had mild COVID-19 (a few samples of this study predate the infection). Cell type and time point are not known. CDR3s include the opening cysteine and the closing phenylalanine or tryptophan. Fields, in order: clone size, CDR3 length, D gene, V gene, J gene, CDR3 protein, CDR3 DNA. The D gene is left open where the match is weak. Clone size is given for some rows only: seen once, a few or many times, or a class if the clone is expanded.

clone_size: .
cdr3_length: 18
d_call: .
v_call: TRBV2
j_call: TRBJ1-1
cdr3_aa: CASSRGPGTVTPNTEAFF
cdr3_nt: TGTGCCAGCAGCCGGGGACCGGGGACCGTTACCCCGAACACTGAAGCTTTCTTT

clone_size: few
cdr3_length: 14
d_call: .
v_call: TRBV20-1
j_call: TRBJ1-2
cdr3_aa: CSASPQDGLYGYTF
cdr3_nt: TGCAGTGCTAGTCCCCAGGACGGCCTCTATGGCTACACCTTC

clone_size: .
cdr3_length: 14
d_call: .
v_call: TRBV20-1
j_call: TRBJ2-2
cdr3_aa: CSALGQLNTGELFF
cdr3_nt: TGCAGTGCTTTAGGACAGCTTAACACCGGGGAGCTGTTTTTT

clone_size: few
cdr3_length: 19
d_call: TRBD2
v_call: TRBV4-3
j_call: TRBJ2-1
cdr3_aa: CASSQDHPGWAGDLNEQFF
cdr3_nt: TGCGCCAGCAGCCAAGATCACCCCGGGTGGGCGGGAGACCTCAATGAGCAGTTCTTC

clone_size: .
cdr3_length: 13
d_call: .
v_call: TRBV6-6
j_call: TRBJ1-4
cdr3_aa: CASSYEGGEKLFF
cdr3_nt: TGTGCCAGCAGTTACGAAGGGGGAGAAAAACTGTTTTTT

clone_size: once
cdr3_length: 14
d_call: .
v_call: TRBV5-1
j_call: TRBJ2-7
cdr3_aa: CASSWRQASFEQYF
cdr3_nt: TGCGCCAGCAGCTGGCGACAGGCCTCGTTCGAGCAGTACTTC

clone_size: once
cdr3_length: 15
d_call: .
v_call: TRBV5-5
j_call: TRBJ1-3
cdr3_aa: CASSLDRVSGNTIYF
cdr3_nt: TGTGCCAGCAGCTTGGACAGGGTCTCTGGAAACACCATATATTTT

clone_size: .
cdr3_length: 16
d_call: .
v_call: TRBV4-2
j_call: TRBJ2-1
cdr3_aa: CASSQDRGLEGYEQFF
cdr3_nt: TGTGCCAGCAGCCAAGATAGGGGTCTAGAAGGCTATGAGCAGTTCTTC

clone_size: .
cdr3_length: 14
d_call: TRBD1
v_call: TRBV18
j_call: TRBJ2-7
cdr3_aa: CASSPAGTGGEQYF
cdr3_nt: TGTGCCAGCTCACCCGCCGGGACAGGGGGCGAGCAGTACTTC

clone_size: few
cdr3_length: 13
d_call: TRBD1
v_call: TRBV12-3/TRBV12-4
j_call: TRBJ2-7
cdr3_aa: CASSFTGGDEQYF
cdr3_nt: TGTGCCAGCAGTTTTACAGGGGGCGACGAGCAGTACTTC

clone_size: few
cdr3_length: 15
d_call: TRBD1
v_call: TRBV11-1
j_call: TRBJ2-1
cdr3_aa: CASSRDRGRLNEQFF
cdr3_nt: TGTGCCAGCAGCCGAGACAGGGGTCGACTTAATGAGCAGTTCTTC

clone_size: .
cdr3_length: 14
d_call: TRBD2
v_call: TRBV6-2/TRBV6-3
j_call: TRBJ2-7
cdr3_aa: CASSYGGSLNEQYF
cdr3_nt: TGTGCCAGCAGTTACGGCGGGAGCTTAAACGAGCAGTACTTC

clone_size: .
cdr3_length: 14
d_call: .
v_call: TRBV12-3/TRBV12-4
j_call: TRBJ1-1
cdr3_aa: CASSFGGSRPGAFF
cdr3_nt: TGTGCCAGCAGTTTTGGGGGGTCCCGACCCGGGGCTTTCTTT

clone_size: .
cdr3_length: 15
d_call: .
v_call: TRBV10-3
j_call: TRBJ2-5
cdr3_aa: CAISGDESVRETQYF
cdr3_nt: TGTGCCATCAGTGGGGACGAGTCGGTGCGAGAGACCCAGTACTTC

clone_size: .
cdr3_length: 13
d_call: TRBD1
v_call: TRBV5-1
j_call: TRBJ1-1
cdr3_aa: CASSPTMDRGAFF
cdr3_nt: TGCGCCAGCAGCCCCACCATGGACAGGGGAGCTTTCTTT

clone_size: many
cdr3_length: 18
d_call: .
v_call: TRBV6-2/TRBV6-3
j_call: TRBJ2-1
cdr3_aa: CASSYSRGDLPSYNEQFF
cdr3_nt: TGTGCCAGCAGTTACTCGAGGGGGGACTTGCCGTCCTACAATGAGCAGTTCTTC

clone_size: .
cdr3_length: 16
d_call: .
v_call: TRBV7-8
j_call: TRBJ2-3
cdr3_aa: CASSSTNAGDADTQYF
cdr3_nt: TGTGCCAGCAGCTCCACCAATGCAGGGGATGCAGATACGCAGTATTTT

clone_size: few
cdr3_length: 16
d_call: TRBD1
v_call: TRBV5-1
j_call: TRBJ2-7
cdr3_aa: CASSLVATGDRYEQYF
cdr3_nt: TGCGCCAGCAGCTTGGTAGCGACAGGGGACCGTTACGAGCAGTACTTC

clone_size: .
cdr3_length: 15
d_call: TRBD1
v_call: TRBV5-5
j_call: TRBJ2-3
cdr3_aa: CASSFRDRVTDTQYF
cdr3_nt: TGTGCCAGCAGCTTCCGGGACAGGGTTACAGATACGCAGTATTTT

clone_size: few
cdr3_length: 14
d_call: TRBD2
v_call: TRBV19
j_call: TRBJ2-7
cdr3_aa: CASSIAGGPYEQYF
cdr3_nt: TGTGCCAGTAGTATAGCGGGAGGGCCCTACGAGCAGTACTTC

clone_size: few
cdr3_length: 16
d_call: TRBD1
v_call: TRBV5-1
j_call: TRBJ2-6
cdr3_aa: CASTLQGASGANVLTF
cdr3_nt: TGCGCCAGCACGTTACAGGGGGCGTCGGGGGCCAACGTCCTGACTTTC

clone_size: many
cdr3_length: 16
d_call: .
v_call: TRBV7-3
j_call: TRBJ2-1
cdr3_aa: CASSLRGGSSYNEQFF
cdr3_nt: TGTGCCAGCAGTTTACGCGGCGGCAGCTCCTACAATGAGCAGTTCTTC

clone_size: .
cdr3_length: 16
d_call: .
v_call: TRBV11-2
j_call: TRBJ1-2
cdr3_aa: CASSLDDLGRGYGYTF
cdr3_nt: TGTGCCAGCAGCTTAGATGATTTGGGCAGGGGCTATGGCTACACCTTC